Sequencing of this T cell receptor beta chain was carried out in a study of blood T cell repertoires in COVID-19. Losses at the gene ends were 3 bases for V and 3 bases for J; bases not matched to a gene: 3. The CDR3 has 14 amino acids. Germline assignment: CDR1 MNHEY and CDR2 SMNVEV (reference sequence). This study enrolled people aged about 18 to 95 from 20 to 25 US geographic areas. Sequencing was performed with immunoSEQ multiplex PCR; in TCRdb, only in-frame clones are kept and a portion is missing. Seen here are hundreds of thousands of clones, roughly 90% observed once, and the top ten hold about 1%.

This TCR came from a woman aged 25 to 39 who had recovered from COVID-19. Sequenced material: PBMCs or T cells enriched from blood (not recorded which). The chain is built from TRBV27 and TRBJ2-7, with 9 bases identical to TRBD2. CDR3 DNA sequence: TGTGCCAGCAGTTTGGGGCGGGAGGGCTACGAGCAGTACTTC. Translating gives CASSLGREGYEQYF.